This record concerns one T cell receptor (beta chain) sequence. What it recognizes is unknown. The source of the sample is a study of blood T cells in healthy people across ages. At the level of the study: Capturing about one barcoded beta molecule per two T cells was achieved by template switching. The study, taken as a whole, reports: Expanded clonotype shifts may have been confounded, as the donors had an unknown CMV status. The lack of PBMC sorting stopped any conclusive naive versus antigen-experienced comparison.

A J-beta primer mix and a sample-barcoded 5' primer were used in a second PCR of roughly 7 to 12 cycles. The template-switch adaptor was a 5' adaptor with 12 random nucleotides. It tagged each cDNA molecule. A single record per CDR3 protein comes from TCRdb applying MiXCR to the 5' RACE reads. The data contain hundreds of thousands of distinct CDR3 sequences, about 30% of them singletons. The CDR3 length is 14 residues. V lost 0 bases to trimming and J lost 4 bases, with 8 bases between them. CDR1 is LGHNA and CDR2 is YSLEER in the germline V gene. The TCR originated in a woman over 75 in good health. Material for sequencing was blood. V gene TRBV4-3 combines with J gene TRBJ2-3; D is uncertain. The CDR3 spells CASSQDYSSDTQYF. DNA for the CDR3: TGCGCCAGCAGCCAAGATTACAGTTCAGATACGCAGTATTTT.